This T cell receptor (beta chain) emerged from a study of breast tumors, draining lymph nodes, adjacent tissues. General study results and limits: Tumors had less TCR diversity than lymph nodes, more than nontumor tissue.

The CDR3 spans 15 residues. V lost 7 bases and J lost 1; bases outside the gene matches: 8. Germline-derived CDR1 and CDR2 are MNHEY and SVGAGI. TCRdb re-called the multiplex PCR reads with MiXCR, one entry per CDR3 protein. The repertoire consists of about 230,000 distinct CDR3 sequences, with 32% occurring once and the leading ten covering roughly 1.5%. Breast cancer patients provided tissue from their axillary draining lymph nodes. This clonotype came up many times. Its antigen is undetermined. Material: axillary lymph node tissue. The chain couples TRBV6-5 to TRBJ2-7, with 9 bases fitting TRBD1. This sequence originates from a female donor with breast cancer. Some clones in this sample may be carry-over from other donors' samples. Here the CDR3 DNA reads TGTGCCAGCACCCAAGACAGGGGGGGATCCTACGAGCAGTACTTC. Translated: CASTQDRGGSYEQYF.